This TCR beta chain was obtained from a study of T cells in Graves' hyperthyroidism and ophthalmopathy. Study findings and constraints: The model's output predicted ophthalmopathy at a median of approximately 6.5 months prior to onset.

V lost 1 base and J lost 6, with 23 bases in between. CDR3 size: 18 residues. Germline-derived CDR1 and CDR2 are MGHRA and YSYEKL. TCR beta CDR3 region amplification was performed from RNA transcripts. During a first-round RT-PCR of the TCR CDR3, the HTBI primer set was used. MiXCR, run by TCRdb on the multiplex PCR reads, gives a single entry per CDR3 protein. The sample consists of hundreds of thousands of distinct CDR3 sequences, around a quarter of them appearing once. A patient was excluded if there was uncontrolled infection, other autoimmune disease, pregnancy or lactation. This clonotype came up a few times. Its specificity is unknown.

The J gene is TRBJ2-3, the V gene TRBV4-1; perhaps TRBD2 as D (6 bases). This receptor was identified in a woman in her thirties with Graves' ophthalmopathy. The specimen sequenced was blood. The CDR3 is CASSQANRDSGVADTQYF. The CDR3 DNA follows: TGCGCCAGCAGCCAAGCGAACCGGGACTCGGGTGTAGCGGATACGCAGTATTTT.